The 5 T cell receptor beta chains listed next were all sequenced from one sample in a study of blood T cell repertoires in COVID-19. Produced via immunoSEQ multiplex PCR; TCRdb's table is partial and in-frame only. The table has roughly 300,000 clones, about 85% seen once; the top ten hold less than 15%. Sample: peripheral blood. These receptors were obtained from a human donor in a cohort sampled during active COVID-19.

The V gene is TRBV6-5, the J gene TRBJ1-1; 7 positions agree with TRBD1. CDR3 length: 15 residues. Germline V gene lookup returns CDR1 MNHEY and CDR2 SVGAGI. Trimming at V came to 10 bases and at J to 0 bases, leaving 11 bases not matched to a gene. The CDR3 DNA is TGTGCCACCTCGGAGGGGGCTGCGATGAACACTGAAGCTTTCTTT. The encoded protein is CATSEGAAMNTEAFF.

The chain couples TRBV9 to TRBJ1-1; maybe TRBD1 (5 bases). The V and J ends lost 2 bases and 5 bases respectively, with 16 bases between them. From germline, CDR1 is SGDLS and CDR2 YYNGEE. This CDR3 is built from 15 residues. The CDR3 DNA is TGTGCCAGCAGCGTGGGGGGACCGGGAGGGACTGAAGCTTTCTTT. Its translation: CASSVGGPGGTEAFF.

This chain connects TRBV3-1 (or the pseudogene TRBV3-2) to TRBJ2-1; 8 positions agree with TRBD2. This CDR3 contains 15 residues. The germline CDR1 and CDR2 sequences are LGHDT and YNNKEL (reference sequence). V lost 6 bases, J lost 5 bases, and 9 bases stayed unmatched. CDR3 region: CASRGGAGLDNEQFF. For the CDR3, the DNA is TGTGCCAGCAGAGGGGGGGCGGGACTAGACAATGAGCAGTTCTTC.

The CDR3 DNA follows: TGCGCCAGCAGTAAACAGGGGGGCAACACTGAAGCTTTCTTT. Translated, it gives CASSKQGGNTEAFF. The rearrangement links TRBV10-2 to TRBJ1-1; 8 nucleotides agree with TRBD1. This CDR3 has 14 residues. CDR1 and CDR2 (germline): WSHSY, SAAADI. Unmatched junction bases numbered 4, after V lost 5 bases and J lost 2 bases.

V and J are TRBV28 and TRBJ1-3; maybe TRBD1 (6 bases). The CDR3 consists of 15 residues. V lost 5 bases and J lost 2, with 13 bases in between. Germline V gene lookup returns CDR1 MDHEN and CDR2 SYDVKM. CDR3 protein: CASSTGQFPGNTIYF. In DNA, the CDR3 is TGTGCCAGCAGTACCGGACAGTTCCCTGGAAACACCATATATTTT.